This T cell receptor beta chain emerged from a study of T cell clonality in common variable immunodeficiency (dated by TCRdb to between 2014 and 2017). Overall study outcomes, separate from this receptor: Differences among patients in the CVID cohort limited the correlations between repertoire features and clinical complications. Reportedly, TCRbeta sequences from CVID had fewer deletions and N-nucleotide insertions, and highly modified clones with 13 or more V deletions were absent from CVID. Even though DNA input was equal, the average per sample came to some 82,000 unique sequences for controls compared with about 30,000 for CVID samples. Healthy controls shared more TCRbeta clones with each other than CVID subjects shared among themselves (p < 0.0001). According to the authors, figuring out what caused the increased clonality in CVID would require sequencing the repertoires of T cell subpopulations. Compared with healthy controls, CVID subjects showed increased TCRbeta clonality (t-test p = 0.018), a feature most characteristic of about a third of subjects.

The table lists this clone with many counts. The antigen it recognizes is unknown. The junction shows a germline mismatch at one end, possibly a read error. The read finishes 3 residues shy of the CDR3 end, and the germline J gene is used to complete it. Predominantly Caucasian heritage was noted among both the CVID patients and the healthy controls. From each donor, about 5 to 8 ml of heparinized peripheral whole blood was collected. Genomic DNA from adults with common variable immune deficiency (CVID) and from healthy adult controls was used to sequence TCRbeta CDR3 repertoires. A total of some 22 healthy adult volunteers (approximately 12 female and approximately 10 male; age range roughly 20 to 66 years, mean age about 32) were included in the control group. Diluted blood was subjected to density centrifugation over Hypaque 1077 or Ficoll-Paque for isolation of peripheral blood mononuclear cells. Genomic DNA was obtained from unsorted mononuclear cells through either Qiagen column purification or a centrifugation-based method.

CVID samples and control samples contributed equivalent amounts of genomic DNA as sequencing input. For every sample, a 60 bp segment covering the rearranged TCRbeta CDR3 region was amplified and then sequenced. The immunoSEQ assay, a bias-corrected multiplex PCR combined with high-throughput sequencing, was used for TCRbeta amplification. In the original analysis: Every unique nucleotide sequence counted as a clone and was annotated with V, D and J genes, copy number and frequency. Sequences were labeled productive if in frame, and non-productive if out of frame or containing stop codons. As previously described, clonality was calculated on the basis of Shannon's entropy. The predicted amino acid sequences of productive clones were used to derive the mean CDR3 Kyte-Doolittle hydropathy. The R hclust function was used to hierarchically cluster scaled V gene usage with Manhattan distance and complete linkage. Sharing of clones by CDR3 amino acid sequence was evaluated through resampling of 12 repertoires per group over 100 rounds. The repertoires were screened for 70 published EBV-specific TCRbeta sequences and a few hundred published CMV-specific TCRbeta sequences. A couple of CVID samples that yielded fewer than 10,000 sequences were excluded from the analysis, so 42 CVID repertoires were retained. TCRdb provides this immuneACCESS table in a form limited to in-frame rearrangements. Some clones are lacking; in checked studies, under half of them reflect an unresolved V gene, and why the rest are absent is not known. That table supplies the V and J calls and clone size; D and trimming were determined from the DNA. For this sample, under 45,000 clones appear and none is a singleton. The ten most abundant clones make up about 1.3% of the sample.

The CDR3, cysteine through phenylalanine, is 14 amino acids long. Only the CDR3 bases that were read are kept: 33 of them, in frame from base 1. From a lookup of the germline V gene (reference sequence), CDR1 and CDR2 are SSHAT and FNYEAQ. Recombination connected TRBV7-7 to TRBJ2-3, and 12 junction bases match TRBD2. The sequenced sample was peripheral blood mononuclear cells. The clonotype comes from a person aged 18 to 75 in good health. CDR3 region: CASSPGLAGDTQYF. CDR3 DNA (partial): TGTGCTAGCAGCCCGGGACTAGCGGGAGATACG. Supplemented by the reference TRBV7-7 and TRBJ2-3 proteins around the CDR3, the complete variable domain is GAGVSQSPRYKVTKRGQDVTLRCDPISSHATLYWYQQALGQGPEFLTYFNYEAQPDKSGLPSDRFSAERPEGSISTLTIQRTEQRDSAMYRCASSPGLAGDTQYFGPGTRLTVL.